Here is one TCR beta chain with its context. Its specific antigen is unknown. No base quality values were provided; no much bigger clone lies one nucleotide off. Receptors were amplified or captured by the immunoSEQ multiplex PCR assay. RNA was extracted from all samples and reverse transcribed into cDNA, which served as template for TCR sequencing. First-strand cDNA was synthesized using SuperScript III with a 2:1 mix of oligo-dT and random hexamers. A synthetic immune receptor repertoire was used to gauge amplification bias, and whatever bias remained was removed computationally. On the authors' methods: After raw reads were preprocessed to remove errors, the CDR3 was defined following IMGT conventions as running from the conserved cysteine to phenylalanine. Clonality was calculated as 1 minus Shannon entropy normalized by log2 of the number of productive unique TCRs. CD4 or CD8 identity of scalp clones was inferred by cross-referencing scalp TCRbeta sequences with sorted blood CD4 and CD8 repertoires. This is the immuneACCESS table as TCRdb keeps it, with only in-frame sequences that have V and J called. A part of the clones is gone; compared with another copy, unresolved V genes explain less than half, and the rest is unexplained. V and J calls and clone size are given by that table; D and trimming were obtained from the DNA. The sample table shows about 200,000 clones, and roughly 50% are seen once. The leading ten clones occupy more than 5.5% of the sample.

In light of the paper, this sample's time point label describes: about 25 weeks on oral tofacitinib. What this sample's treatment or condition label stands for: oral pan-JAK inhibitor, 5-10 mg twice daily. Peripheral blood and lesional scalp punch biopsies were obtained from patients with alopecia areata. PBMCs were separated by density centrifugation and stained for CD3, CD4 and CD8, after which CD4+ and CD8+ T cells were sorted on a FACSAria. Germline trimming: 5 bases from V, 7 bases from J; junction bases outside gene matches: 5. The CDR3 holds 13 amino acids from the cysteine to the phenylalanine. Solely the CDR3 DNA is kept, with 39 bases framed from the first base. Based on the germline V gene, the CDR1 and CDR2 sequences are MDHEN and SYDVKM. These data are taken from a study of CD8+ T cells in alopecia areata (dated by TCRdb to 2017 to 2018). Study-level background: The treated patients took part in an open-label pilot trial in which moderate-to-severe alopecia areata was treated with oral tofacitinib at 5 to 10 mg twice daily. RNA was extracted with the PAXgene miRNA kit for fixed scalp, the miRNeasy kit for PBMCs, and the RNeasy kit for mouse skin. TCRbeta CDR3 regions were amplified by immunoSEQ multiplex PCR with 35 Vbeta forward and 13 Jbeta reverse primers. In both human patients and the C3H/HeJ mouse model, the study applied high-throughput TCRbeta sequencing to look at T cell clonal expansion in alopecia areata. Patients received tofacitinib for 6 to 18 months and were then followed off drug for 6 months to check for delayed response and recurrence. Disease severity in treated patients was measured with the SALT score, which quantifies the percentage of affected scalp surface area. Biopsies were taken from tofacitinib-treated patients at baseline and again at 4 and 24 weeks into treatment, and several of those patients also had a later scalp biopsy. Clonality in the scalp was compared among normal scalp (n=4), patchy alopecia areata scalp (n=8), and alopecia totalis/universalis scalp (n=8). Scalp tissue and sorted CD4+ and CD8+ peripheral blood T cells from patchy and totalis/universalis alopecia areata patients and from healthy controls were covered by human TCRbeta sequencing. General study outcomes and caveats: Compared with normal scalp, lesional scalp, particularly in alopecia totalis/universalis, had higher clonality and more expanded CD8+ clones, which suggests antigenic drive. Because the treated cohort was small and had just a single nonresponder, larger studies are needed to establish links between baseline CD8+ expansion and response. Many expanded lesional clones persisted in scalp and blood during tofacitinib treatment, which may partly explain relapse after stopping treatment. Tofacitinib significantly decreased scalp clonality and the number of expanded CD8+ clones among the top 100 scalp clones. Resident alphabeta T cells in normal human skin are also sequenced, complicating scalp TCR repertoire analysis, unlike mouse skin dominated by gammadelta T cells. Shared TCR sequences between patients were less evident than in mice, which may be partly attributable to HLA diversity in the patient population.

Rearrangement joined TRBV28 to TRBJ1-5; TRBD1 fits 7 bases in the junction. The sequence came from a human donor with alopecia areata. The material sequenced was CD4+ T cells sorted from blood, taken at week 24, from a patient treated with tofacitinib. The sequence in DNA is TGTGCCAGCAGTAGGGGGCCCACACAGCCCCAGCATTTT. The encoded protein is CASSRGPTQPQHF.